The text below deals with one T cell receptor (beta chain). This clonotype was seen only a few times. Its antigen has not been determined. The record has no base qualities; no much larger clone is one base away. Ficoll-Paque density gradient centrifugation was the method used to isolate PBMCs. The sample belongs to a study of T-cell memory formation after mild COVID-19 (dated by TCRdb to the early 2020s). About the full investigation: TCR sequence clusters from the two donors were found to be largely donor specific. T-cell clones expanding and contracting after mild COVID-19 in a couple of donors were tracked by longitudinal TCRalpha and TCRbeta repertoire sequencing. Two young, previously healthy adult volunteers, one female and one male, were included in the cohort.

The reads were generated on an Illumina NovaSeq 6000. TCRalpha and TCRbeta cDNA libraries were built by 5'RACE with constant-segment primers, adding sample barcodes and unique molecular identifiers. Trizol reagent was used to extract RNA from every sample. Amplification of the libraries took two PCR steps, and the second step added a second sample barcode plus Illumina TruSeq adapters. Libraries were sequenced on an Illumina NovaSeq with 2 x 150 bp paired-end reads. In the authors' own workflow: Demultiplexing of reads and collapsing into UMI-guided consensus sequences were performed with migec v1.2.7. Using mixcr v2.1.11, UMI consensuses were aligned to TRA and TRB V and J templates and then assembled into clonotypes. Clonotypes were classified as expanded or contracted when called significant by both edgeR and NoisET, with noise models trained on biological replicates. For edgeR calls, the thresholds were a false discovery rate-adjusted p below 0.01 and a log2 fold-change of 1. As an exploratory analysis of dynamics, max-normalized trajectories of the 1000 most abundant clonotypes were examined by PCA with hierarchical clustering. The CD4 or CD8 phenotype of responding clones was assigned using the separately sequenced CD4+ and CD8+ repertoires. Starting from the raw public reads, TCRdb applied fastp trimming at Q25, assembled clones with MiXCR and retained in-frame beta chains. CDR3 protein sequences are deduplicated, and each keeps its most common genes and DNA. The V and J calls were determined by TCRdb, not by the authors. The sample table contains roughly 86,000 distinct CDR3 sequences; only one count was recorded for about 14% of them. The ten most abundant clones make up about two fifths of the sample.

CDR1 and CDR2, per the germline V gene, are SNHLY and FYNNEI. Unmatched junction bases come to 7, with V trimmed by 6 bases and J by 5 bases. Including the terminal cysteine and valine, the CDR3 comprises 14 residues. CDR3 DNA only is kept here, 42 bases in frame from base 1. General findings and caveats noted by the study authors: Contracting CD4+ clones were found mainly in CM and EM memory subsets, while CD8+ clones were enriched in EMRA. The second-wave clones that peaked on day 37 were not confirmed to be SARS-CoV-2 specific. Clones that contracted from day 15 to 85 showed balanced CD4/CD8 phenotypes, whereas a second wave of clones that expanded from day 15 to 37 leaned towards CD4+. Only two mild cases were covered by the study, and larger cohorts that include severe cases with pre-infection samples were considered necessary. Some responding clones were detected in pre-infection memory, which suggested that pre-existing cross-reactive memory T cells had joined the SARS-CoV-2 response.

The specimen was PBMCs or a T cell subset sorted from them (not recorded which). The source is a young man who had mild COVID-19 (a few samples of this study predate the infection). The sample titles of this study are shuffled in the database, so cell type and time point are left out; the donor was told from shared clones. Recombination joined TRBV2 with TRBJ2-7; the central 10 bases match TRBD1. CDR3 loop: CASRVRDRGHEQYV. The nucleotides are TGTGCCAGCAGGGTCCGGGACAGGGGTCACGAGCAGTACGTC.